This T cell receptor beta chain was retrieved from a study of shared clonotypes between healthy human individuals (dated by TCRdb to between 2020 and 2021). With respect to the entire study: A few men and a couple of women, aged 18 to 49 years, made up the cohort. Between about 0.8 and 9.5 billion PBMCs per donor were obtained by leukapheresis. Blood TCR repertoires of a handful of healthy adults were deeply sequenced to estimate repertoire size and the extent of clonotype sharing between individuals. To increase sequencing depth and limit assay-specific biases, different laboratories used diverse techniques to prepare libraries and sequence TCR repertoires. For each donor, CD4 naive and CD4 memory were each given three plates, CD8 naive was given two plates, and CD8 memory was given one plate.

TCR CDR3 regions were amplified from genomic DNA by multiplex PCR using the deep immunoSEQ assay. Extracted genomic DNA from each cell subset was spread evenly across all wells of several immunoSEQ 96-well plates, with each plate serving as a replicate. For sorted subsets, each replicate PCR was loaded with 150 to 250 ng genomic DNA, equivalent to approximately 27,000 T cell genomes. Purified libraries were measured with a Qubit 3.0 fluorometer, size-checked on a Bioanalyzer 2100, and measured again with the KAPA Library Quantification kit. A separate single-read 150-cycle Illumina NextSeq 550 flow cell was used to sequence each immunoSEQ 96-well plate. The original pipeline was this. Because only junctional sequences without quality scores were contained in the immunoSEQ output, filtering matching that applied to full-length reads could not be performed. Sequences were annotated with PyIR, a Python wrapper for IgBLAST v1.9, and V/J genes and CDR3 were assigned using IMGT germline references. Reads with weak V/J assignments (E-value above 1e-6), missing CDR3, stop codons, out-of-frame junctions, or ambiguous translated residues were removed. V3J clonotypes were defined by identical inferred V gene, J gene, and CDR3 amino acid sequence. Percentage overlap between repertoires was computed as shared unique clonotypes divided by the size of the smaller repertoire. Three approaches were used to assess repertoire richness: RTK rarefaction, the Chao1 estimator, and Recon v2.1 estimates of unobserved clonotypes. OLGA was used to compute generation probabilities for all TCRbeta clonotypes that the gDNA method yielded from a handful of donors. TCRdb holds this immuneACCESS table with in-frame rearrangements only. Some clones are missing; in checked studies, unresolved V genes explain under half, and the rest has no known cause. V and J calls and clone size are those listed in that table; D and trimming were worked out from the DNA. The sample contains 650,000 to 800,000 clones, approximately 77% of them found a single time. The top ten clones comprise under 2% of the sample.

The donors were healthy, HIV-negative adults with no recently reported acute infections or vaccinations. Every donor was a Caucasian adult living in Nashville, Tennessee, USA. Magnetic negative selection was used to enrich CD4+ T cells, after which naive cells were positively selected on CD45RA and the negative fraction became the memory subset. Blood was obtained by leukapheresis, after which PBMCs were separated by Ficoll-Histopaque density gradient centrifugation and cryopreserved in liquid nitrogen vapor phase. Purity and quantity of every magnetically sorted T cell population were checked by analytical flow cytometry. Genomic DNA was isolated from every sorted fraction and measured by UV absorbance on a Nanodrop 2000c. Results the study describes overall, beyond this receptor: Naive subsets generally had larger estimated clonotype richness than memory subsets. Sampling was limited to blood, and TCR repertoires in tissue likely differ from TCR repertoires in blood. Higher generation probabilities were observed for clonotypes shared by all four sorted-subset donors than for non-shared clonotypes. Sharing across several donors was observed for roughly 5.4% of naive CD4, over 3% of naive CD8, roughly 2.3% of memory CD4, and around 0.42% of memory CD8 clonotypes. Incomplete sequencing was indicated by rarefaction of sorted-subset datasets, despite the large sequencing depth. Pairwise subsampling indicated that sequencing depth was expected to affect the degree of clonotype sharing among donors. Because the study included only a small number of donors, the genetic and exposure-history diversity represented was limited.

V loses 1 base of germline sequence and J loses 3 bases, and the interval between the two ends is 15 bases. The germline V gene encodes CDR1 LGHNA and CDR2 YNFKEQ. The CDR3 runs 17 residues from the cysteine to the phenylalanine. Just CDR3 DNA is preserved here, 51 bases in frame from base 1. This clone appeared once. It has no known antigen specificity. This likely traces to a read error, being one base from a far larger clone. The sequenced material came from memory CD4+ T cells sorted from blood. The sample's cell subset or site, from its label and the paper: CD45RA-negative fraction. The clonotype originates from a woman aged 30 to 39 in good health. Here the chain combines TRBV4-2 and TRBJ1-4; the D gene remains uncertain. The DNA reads TGTGCCAGCAGCCAAGTGAGGGTCTGGTTGGCTAATGAAAAACTGTTTTTT. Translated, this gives CASSQVRVWLANEKLFF.